The entry below describes one TCR beta chain. Treatment given: preoperative locoregional IRX-2 cytokine immunotherapy. Patients received preoperative, locoregional IRX-2 cytokine immunotherapy in a phase Ib study. This sample stems from a study of preoperative IRX-2 immunotherapy in early breast cancer. CDR3 length: 17 amino acids. J lost 6 bases, V lost 2 bases, and 10 bases had no gene match. Germline CDR1 is KGHSH and CDR2 is LQKENI. Produced via immunoSEQ multiplex PCR; TCRdb's table is partial and in-frame only. The data show 40,000 to 50,000 clones, with approximately 77% seen just once and over 1% held by the top ten.

The chain is built from TRBV18 and TRBJ2-1, with TRBD1 matching over 10 bases. Sequenced material: tumor tissue, taken after IRX-2 immunotherapy. The sequence came from a human donor with breast cancer. CDR3 residues: CASSPILRQGAGNEQFF. The CDR3 DNA follows: TGTGCCAGCTCACCAATTCTTCGACAGGGGGCGGGCAATGAGCAGTTCTTC.